Following are 13 T cell receptor beta chains from one sample sequenced in a study of metastatic and nonmetastatic thyroid tumors. TCRdb re-called the PCR reads with MiXCR. Here the sample spans more than 30,000 clones, roughly a fifth being singletons. Every patient underwent thyroid surgery untreated. The sequenced material came from blood. The receptor source for this set is a female donor with papillary thyroid cancer or a benign thyroid nodule (not recorded which). Some clones in this sample may be carry-over from other donors' samples.

The chain employs TRBV5-4 and TRBJ2-3; 12 positions match TRBD2. This CDR3 contains 15 residues. V dropped 9 bases and J dropped 3; count of bases not matched to a gene: 8. The germline V gene has CDR1 SGHNT and CDR2 YYREEE (reference sequence). The CDR3 loop reads CATRPGTSGTDTQYF. The CDR3 bases are TGTGCCACCCGCCCCGGGACTAGCGGGACAGATACGCAGTATTTT.

In its sample, this clone was seen many times. This chain joins TRBV11-2 and TRBJ2-5, with TRBD1 identical over 7 bases. Germline V gene sequence: CDR1 SGHAT, CDR2 FQNNGV. Trimming at V came to 1 base and at J to 1 base, leaving 0 bases not matched to a gene. There are 14 residues in the CDR3. Written as DNA, the CDR3 is TGTGCCAGCAGCTTAGGACAGGGCCAAGAGACCCAGTACTTC. Translating gives CASSLGQGQETQYF.

This clone occurred many times. The rearrangement links TRBV7-2 to TRBJ2-7; 11 nucleotides agree with TRBD2. The CDR3 extends over 14 amino acids. Germline-derived CDR1 and CDR2 are SGHTA and FQGNSA. V shed 5 bases, J shed 3 bases, and the junction held 3 bases outside the gene matches. CDR3 residues: CASSRTSGSYEQYF. In DNA, the CDR3 is TGTGCCAGCAGCCGAACTAGCGGGAGCTACGAGCAGTACTTC.

Concerning this clone itself: At one boundary the junction diverges from the germline segment, which might be a read error. Distinct nucleotide sequences in the sample also encode this CDR3. The J gene is TRBJ1-2, the V gene TRBV12-3 or TRBV12-4; D is ambiguous. The CDR3 runs 13 residues. The CDR3 DNA sequence: TGTGCCAGTAGCCTGGCCACTAACTACGGCTACACCTTC. Translating gives CASSLATNYGYTF.

This clone was detected a few times. The J gene is TRBJ2-5, the V gene TRBV6-2 or TRBV6-3; 11 bases are shared with TRBD2. This CDR3 has 18 amino acids. Germline-derived CDR1 and CDR2 are MNHEY and SVGEGT. V shed 7 bases and J 2 bases; nucleotides not matched to a gene: 15. The CDR3 loop reads CASKQLAGVEVGQETQYF. In nucleotides, the CDR3 is TGTGCCAGCAAGCAACTAGCGGGGGTGGAGGTTGGTCAAGAGACCCAGTACTTC.

The chain uses TRBV15 and TRBJ2-7; D not resolved. Trimming shortened V by 3 bases and J by 1 base, and 10 bases separated the two germline ends. The V gene's germline CDR1 is LNHNV and CDR2 YYDKDF (reference sequence). The CDR3 is 14 amino acids. The CDR3 bases are TGTGCCACCAGCAGGTATCCAGAGTCCTACGAGCAGTACTTC. Translating gives CATSRYPESYEQYF.

The J gene is TRBJ2-2, the V gene TRBV12-3 or TRBV12-4; TRBD2 might be the D (5 bases). V lost 7 bases to trimming and J lost 4 bases, with 19 bases between them. The CDR3 loop spans 16 amino acids. CDR3 nucleotide sequence: TGTGCCAGCACCACACCAAGGGAGCTCACCACCGGGGAGCTGTTTTTT. Protein sequence: CASTTPRELTTGELFF.

This clone came up many times. The chain has TRBV5-4 and TRBJ1-2; D call uncertain. This CDR3 region has 12 residues. Looked up from germline, CDR1 is SGHNT and CDR2 is YYREEE (reference sequence). V was pared by 0 bases and J by 6 bases, with 6 bases between. The CDR3 sequence: CASSLEGHGYTF. The CDR3 bases are TGTGCCAGCAGCTTGGAGGGCCATGGCTACACCTTC.

The V call is TRBV20-1, the J call TRBJ2-1; D remains unclear. V dropped 6 bases and J dropped 7 bases, with 13 bases sitting between them. This CDR3 is 12 amino acids long. In germline, CDR1 is DFQATT, CDR2 SNEGSKA (reference sequence). CDR3 amino acids: CSAQRWENEQFF. In DNA form, the CDR3 reads TGCAGTGCACAAAGGTGGGAAAATGAGCAGTTCTTC.

In its sample, this clone was seen many times. The chain employs TRBV19 and TRBJ2-1; D is possibly TRBD1 (6 bases). V lost 5 bases and J 2 bases, leaving 19 bases between the germline ends. The germline gives CDR1 LNHDA, CDR2 SQIVND (reference sequence). The CDR3 contains 17 residues. CDR3 protein: CASSPLVQGYTYNEQFF. DNA for the CDR3: TGTGCCAGTAGTCCCCTCGTACAGGGTTACACCTACAATGAGCAGTTCTTC.

This clone was counted at least ten times. Because the CDR3 is missing its conserved closing phenylalanine or tryptophan, this is likely a read error. The chain uses TRBV29-1 and TRBJ1-2; tentatively, D is TRBD1 (5 bases). Germline loops: CDR1 SQVTM, CDR2 ANQGSEA. CDR3 length: 14 amino acids. The V end lost 6 bases, the J end lost 8 bases, and 22 bases lay between the germline ends. Written as DNA, the CDR3 is TGCAGCGTCCTCGGAGGGGTGGGGAGGAGCGGCTACACCTCC. Protein: CSVLGGVGRSGYTS.

In its sample, this clone was seen a few times. The V call is TRBV2, the J call TRBJ2-3; 11 nucleotides match TRBD2. The CDR3 runs to 15 residues. The germline V gene encodes CDR1 SNHLY and CDR2 FYNNEI. J lost 3 bases, V lost 3 bases, and 2 bases had no gene match. The CDR3 nucleotides are TGTGCCAGCAGTGATAGCGGGGGGGCTACAGATACGCAGTATTTT. This encodes CASSDSGGATDTQYF.

This clone was observed many times. A much more abundant neighbour one base away suggests this may be a read error. V usage is TRBV6-2 or TRBV6-3 and J usage is TRBJ1-3; D is uncertain. The CDR3 contains 13 residues. CDR1 MNHEY and CDR2 SVGEGT come from the germline V gene. For the CDR3, the DNA is TGTGCCTGCAGTTACGATGGACTAGACACCATATATTTT. It is translated as CACSYDGLDTIYF.